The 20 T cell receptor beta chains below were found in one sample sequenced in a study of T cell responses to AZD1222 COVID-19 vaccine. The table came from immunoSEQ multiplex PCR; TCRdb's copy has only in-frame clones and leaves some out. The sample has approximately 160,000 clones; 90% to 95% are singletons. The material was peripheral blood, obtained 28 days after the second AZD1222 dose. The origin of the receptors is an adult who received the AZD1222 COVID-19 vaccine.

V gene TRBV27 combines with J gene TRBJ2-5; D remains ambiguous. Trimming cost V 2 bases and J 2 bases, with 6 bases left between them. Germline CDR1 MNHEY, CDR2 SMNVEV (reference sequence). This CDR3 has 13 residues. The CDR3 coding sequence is TGTGCCAGCAGTTTAGGTCTACAAGAGACCCAGTACTTC. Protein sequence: CASSLGLQETQYF.

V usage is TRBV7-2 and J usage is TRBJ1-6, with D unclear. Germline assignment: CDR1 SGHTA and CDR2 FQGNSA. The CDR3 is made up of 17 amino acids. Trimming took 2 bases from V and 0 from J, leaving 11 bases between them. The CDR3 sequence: CASSLYPTSSYNSPLHF. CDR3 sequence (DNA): TGTGCCAGCAGCTTATATCCGACGAGCTCCTATAATTCACCCCTCCACTTT. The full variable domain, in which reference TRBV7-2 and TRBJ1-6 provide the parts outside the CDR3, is GAGVSQSPSNKVTEKGKDVELRCDPISGHTALYWYRQSLGQGLEFLIYFQGNSAPDKSGLPSDRFSAERTGGSVSTLTIQRTQQEDSAVYLCASSLYPTSSYNSPLHFGNGTRLTVT.

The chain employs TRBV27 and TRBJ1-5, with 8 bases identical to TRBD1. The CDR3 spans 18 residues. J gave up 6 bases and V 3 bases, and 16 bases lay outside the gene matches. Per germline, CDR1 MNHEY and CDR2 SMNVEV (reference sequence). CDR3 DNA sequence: TGTGCCAGCAGTTTGATGGCAGGGGGCCCCGCACTTCCTCAGCCCCAGCATTTT. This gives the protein CASSLMAGGPALPQPQHF.

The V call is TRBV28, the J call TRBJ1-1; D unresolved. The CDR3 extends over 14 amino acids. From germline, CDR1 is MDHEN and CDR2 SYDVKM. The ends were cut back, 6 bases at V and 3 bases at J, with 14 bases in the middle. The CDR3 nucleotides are TGTGCCAGCAGACCTCAGCGGGTGGACACTGAAGCTTTCTTT. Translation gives CASRPQRVDTEAFF.

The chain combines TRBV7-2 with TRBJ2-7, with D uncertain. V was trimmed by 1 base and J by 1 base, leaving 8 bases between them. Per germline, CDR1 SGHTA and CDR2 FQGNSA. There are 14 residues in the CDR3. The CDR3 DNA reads TGTGCCAGCAGCTTAGAACCCGGATCCTACGAGCAGTACTTC. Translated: CASSLEPGSYEQYF.

The DNA of the CDR3 is TGTGCCAGCAGACCCGGGGGGGTAGGTGGCTACACCTTC. It codes for CASRPGGVGGYTF. V is TRBV6-5 and J is TRBJ1-2; possibly TRBD1 for D (5 bases). Germline-derived CDR1 and CDR2 are MNHEY and SVGAGI. This CDR3 spans 13 amino acids. V was clipped by 6 bases and J by 7 bases, with 15 bases between them.

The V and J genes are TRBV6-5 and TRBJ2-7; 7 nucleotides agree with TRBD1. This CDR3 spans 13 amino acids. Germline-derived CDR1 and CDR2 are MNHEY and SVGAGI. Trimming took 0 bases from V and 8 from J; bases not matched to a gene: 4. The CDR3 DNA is TGTGCCAGCAGTTACTCAACAGGGGCCCAGCAGTACTTC. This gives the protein CASSYSTGAQQYF.

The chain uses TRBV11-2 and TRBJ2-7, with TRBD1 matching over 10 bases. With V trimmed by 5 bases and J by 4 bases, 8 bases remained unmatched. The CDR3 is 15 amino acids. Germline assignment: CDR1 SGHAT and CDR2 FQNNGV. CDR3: CASSPRGQGTYEQYF. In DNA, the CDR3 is TGTGCCAGCAGCCCCCGGGGACAGGGGACGTACGAGCAGTACTTC.

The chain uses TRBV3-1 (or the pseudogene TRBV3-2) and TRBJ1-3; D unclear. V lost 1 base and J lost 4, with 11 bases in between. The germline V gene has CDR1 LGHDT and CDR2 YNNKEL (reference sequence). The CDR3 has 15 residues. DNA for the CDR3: TGTGCCAGCAGCCAAGGAAGGATAGGAGGAAACACCATATATTTT. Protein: CASSQGRIGGNTIYF.

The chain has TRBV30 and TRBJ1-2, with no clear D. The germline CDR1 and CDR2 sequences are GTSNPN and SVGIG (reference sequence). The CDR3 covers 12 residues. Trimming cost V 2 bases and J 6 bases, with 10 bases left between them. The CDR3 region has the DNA TGTGCCTGGAGTCCCCAGACTGATGGCTACACCTTC. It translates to CAWSPQTDGYTF.

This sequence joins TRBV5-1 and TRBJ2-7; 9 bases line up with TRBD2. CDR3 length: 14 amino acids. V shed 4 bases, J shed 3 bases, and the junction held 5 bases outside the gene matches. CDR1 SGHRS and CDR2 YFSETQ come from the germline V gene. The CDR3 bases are TGCGCCAGCAGCCAGCTTAGCGGGAGCTACGAGCAGTACTTC. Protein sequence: CASSQLSGSYEQYF.

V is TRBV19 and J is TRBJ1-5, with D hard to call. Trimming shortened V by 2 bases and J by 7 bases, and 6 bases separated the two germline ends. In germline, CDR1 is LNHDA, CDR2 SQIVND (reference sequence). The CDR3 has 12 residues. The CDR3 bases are TGTGCCAGTAGTATATCGGGGCAGCCCCAGCATTTT. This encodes CASSISGQPQHF.

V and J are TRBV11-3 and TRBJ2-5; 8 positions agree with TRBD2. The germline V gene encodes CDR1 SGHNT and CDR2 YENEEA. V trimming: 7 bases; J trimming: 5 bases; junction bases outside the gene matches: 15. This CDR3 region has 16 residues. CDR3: CASTSYIAGCGETQYF. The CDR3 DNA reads TGTGCCAGCACCTCTTATATAGCGGGATGTGGGGAGACCCAGTACTTC. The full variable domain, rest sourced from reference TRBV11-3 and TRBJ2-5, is EAGVVQSPRYKIIEKKQPVAFWCNPISGHNTLYWYLQNLGQGPELLIRYENEEAVDDSQLPKDRFSAERLKGVDSTLKIQPAELGDSAVYLCASTSYIAGCGETQYFGPGTRLLVL.

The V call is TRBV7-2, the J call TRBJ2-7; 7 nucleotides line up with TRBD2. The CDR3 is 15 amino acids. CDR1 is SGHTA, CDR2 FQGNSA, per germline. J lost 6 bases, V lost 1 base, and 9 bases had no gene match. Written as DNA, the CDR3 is TGTGCCAGCAGCTTAGTAGGAGGTGCGGGAGTCGAGCAGTACTTC. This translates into CASSLVGGAGVEQYF.

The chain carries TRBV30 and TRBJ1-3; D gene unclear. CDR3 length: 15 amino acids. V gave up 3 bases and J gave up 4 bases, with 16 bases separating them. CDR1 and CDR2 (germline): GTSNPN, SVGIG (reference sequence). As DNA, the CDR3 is TGTGCCTGGAGCTACTGGGCAGGCGTCGGAAACACCATATATTTT. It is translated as CAWSYWAGVGNTIYF.

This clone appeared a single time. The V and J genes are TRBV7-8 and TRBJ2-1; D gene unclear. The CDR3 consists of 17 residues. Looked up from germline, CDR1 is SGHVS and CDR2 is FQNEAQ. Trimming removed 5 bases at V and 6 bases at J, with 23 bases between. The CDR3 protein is CASSVNRPGRGSNEQFF. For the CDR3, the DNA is TGTGCCAGCAGCGTCAACCGGCCGGGTAGAGGTAGCAATGAGCAGTTCTTC. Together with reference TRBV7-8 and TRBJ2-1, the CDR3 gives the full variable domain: GAGVSQSPRYKVAKRGQDVALRCDPISGHVSLFWYQQALGQGPEFLTYFQNEAQLDKSGLPSDRFFAERPEGSVSTLKIQRTQQEDSAVYLCASSVNRPGRGSNEQFFGPGTRLTVL.

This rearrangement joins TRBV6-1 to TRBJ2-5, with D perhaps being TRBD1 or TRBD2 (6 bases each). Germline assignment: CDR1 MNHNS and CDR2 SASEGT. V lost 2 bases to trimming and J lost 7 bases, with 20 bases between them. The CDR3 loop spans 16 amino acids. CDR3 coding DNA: TGTGCCAGCAGTGAACTCGGGGGACACGTCAGGGGGACCCAGTACTTC. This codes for CASSELGGHVRGTQYF.

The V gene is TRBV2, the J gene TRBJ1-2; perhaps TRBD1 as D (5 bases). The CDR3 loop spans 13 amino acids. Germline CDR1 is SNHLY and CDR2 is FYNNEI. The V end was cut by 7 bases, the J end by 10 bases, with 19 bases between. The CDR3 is CASTDNLGEVYTF. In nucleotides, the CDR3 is TGTGCCAGCACGGACAACCTTGGTGAAGTCTACACCTTC.

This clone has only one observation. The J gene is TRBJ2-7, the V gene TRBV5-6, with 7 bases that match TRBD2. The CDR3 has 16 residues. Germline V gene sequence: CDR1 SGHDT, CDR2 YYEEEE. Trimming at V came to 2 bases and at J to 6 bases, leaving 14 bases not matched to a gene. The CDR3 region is CASSFLRRETMGEQYF. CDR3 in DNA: TGTGCCAGCAGCTTCCTCAGGCGGGAGACAATGGGCGAGCAGTACTTC.

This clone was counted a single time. The CDR3: CASSYGLAGTETQYF. CDR3 bases: TGTGCCAGCAGTTACGGACTAGCGGGAACAGAGACCCAGTACTTC. The chain uses TRBV6-2 or TRBV6-3 and TRBJ2-5; 12 bases fit TRBD2. Germline trimming cut 2 bases from V and 4 bases from J; bases unmatched to any gene: 2. The V gene's germline CDR1 is MNHEY and CDR2 SVGEGT. The CDR3 runs 15 residues.